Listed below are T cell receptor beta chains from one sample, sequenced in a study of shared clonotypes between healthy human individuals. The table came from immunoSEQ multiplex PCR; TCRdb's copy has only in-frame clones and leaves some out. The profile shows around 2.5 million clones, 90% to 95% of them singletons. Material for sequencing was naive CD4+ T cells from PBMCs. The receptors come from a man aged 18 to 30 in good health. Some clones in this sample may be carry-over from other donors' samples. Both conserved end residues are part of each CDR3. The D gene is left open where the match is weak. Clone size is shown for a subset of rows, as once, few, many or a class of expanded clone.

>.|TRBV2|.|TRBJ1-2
TGTGCCAGCACCCGAAGTGGGTCTAACTATGGCTACACCTTC
CASTRSGSNYGYTF
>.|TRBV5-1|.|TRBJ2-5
TGCGCCAGCAGCTTGTTTTCCAGGGGGGCCGAGACCCAGTACTTC
CASSLFSRGAETQYF
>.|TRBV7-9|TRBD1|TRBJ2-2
TGTGCCAGCAGCTTAAAAATTGCAGGGGGCATAAGCGGGGAGCTGTTTTTT
CASSLKIAGGISGELFF
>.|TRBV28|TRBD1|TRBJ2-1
TGCGCCGAGGGACAGGCTTCCTACAATGAGCAGTTCTTC
CAEGQASYNEQFF
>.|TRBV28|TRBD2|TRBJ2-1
TGTGCCAGCAGTTTTCGGTTCCTTGGCGGGAGAGACGCTGAGCAGTTCTTC
CASSFRFLGGRDAEQFF
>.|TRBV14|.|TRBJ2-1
TGTGCCAGCAGCAAAGACCTAGAGGCTGAGCAGTTCTTC
CASSKDLEAEQFF
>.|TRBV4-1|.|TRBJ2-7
TGCGCCAGCAGCCCCACCCGAAGGCAGGGACCCTACGAGCAGTACTTC
CASSPTRRQGPYEQYF
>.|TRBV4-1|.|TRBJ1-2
TGCGCCAGCAGCCAAGCCCCTAAAGCCCCTTGGGGGGGCGACTATGGCTACACCTTC
CASSQAPKAPWGGDYGYTF
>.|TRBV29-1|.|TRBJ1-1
TGCAGCGTTAAAACCAGGGTCATGAACACTGAAGCTTTCTTT
CSVKTRVMNTEAFF
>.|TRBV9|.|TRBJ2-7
TGTGCCAGCAGCGTAGGTATATCCCTCTACGAGCAGTACTTC
CASSVGISLYEQYF
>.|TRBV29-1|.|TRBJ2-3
TGCAGCGTGAGAGGGGCGCGGGATACGCAGTATTTT
CSVRGARDTQYF
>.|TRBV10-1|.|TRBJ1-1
TGCGCCAGCAGCCGGGACGGAACGAACACTGAAGCTTTCTTT
CASSRDGTNTEAFF
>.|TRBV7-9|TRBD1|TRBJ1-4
TGTGCCACCCCACCGGGACAGAATGAAGGCCGTGAAAAACTGTTTTTT
CATPPGQNEGREKLFF
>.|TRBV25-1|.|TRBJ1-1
TGTGCCAGCAGTGACTGGCCAAACACTGAAGCTTTCTTT
CASSDWPNTEAFF
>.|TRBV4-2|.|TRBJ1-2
TGTGCCAGCAGCCAAGGAGCGGGGGTACGAGTTAACTATGGCTACACCTTC
CASSQGAGVRVNYGYTF
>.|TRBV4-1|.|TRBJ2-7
TGCGCCAGCAGCCAGCGCCCGAACCCATCCTACGAGCAGTACTTC
CASSQRPNPSYEQYF
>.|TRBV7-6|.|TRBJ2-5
TGTGCCAGCAGCCCAGGACGGGGAATGGGGACCCAGTACTTC
CASSPGRGMGTQYF
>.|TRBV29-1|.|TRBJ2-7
TGCAGCGTTGATGGGGGCTCCAGGCACGAGCAGTACTTC
CSVDGGSRHEQYF
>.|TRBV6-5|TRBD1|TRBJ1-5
TGTGCCAGCAGACCGGGACAGGGAGCGGGGCAGCCCCAGCATTTT
CASRPGQGAGQPQHF
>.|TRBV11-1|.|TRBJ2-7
TGTGCCAGCAGCGCCACGGGGACCTCAACATCCTACGAGCAGTACTTC
CASSATGTSTSYEQYF
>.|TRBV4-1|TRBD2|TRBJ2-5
TGCGCCAGCAGCACAGCGGGACCGGAGACCCAGTACTTC
CASSTAGPETQYF
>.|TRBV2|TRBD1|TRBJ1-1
TGTGCCAGCAGTGAAGCCGGGAGGGGGCGCGGGAACACTGAAGCTTTCTTT
CASSEAGRGRGNTEAFF
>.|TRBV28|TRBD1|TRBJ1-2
TGTGCCAGCAAGACAGGGGGTAACTATGGCTACACCTTC
CASKTGGNYGYTF
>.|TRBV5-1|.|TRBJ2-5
TGCGCCAGCAGCTTGGACCCCCCGGTGAAGACCCAGTACTTC
CASSLDPPVKTQYF
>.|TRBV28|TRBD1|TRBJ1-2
TGTGCCAGCATCAGGGGGGGGGAAACCTCTATCGGCGGCTACACCTTC
CASIRGGETSIGGYTF
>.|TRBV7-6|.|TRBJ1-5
TGTGCCAGCAGCCCAGCTCTAAATCAGCCCCAGCATTTT
CASSPALNQPQHF
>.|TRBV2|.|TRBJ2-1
TGTGCCAGCAGTGAAATCAGACACGGGAGTGAGCAGTTCTTC
CASSEIRHGSEQFF
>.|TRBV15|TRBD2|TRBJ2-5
TGTGCCACCAGCAGAGATAACGTTAGCGGGGACAAGCGGGAGACCCAGTACTTC
CATSRDNVSGDKRETQYF
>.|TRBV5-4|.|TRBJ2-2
TGTGCCACCCTTATGGGCGGGGAGCTGTTTTTT
CATLMGGELFF
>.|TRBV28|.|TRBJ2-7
TGTGCCAGCAGGAACGTTCCAAACACCGCCTACGAGCAGTACTTC
CASRNVPNTAYEQYF
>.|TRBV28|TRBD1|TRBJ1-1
TGTGCCAGCAGCTGGACAGGGGGAGGCACTGAAGCTTTCTTT
CASSWTGGGTEAFF
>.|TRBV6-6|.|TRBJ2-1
TGTGCCAGCAGTTACTTCAGTGAGCAGTTCTTC
CASSYFSEQFF
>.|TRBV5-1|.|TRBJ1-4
TGCGCCAGCAGCTCTCAGCCGGGACCAACTAATGAAAAACTGTTTTTT
CASSSQPGPTNEKLFF
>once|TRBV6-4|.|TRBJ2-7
.
CASSFGPGDSYEQYF
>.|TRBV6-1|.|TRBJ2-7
TGTGCCAGCATTCGGTCGGGACTGAGCTCCTACGAGCAGTACTTC
CASIRSGLSSYEQYF
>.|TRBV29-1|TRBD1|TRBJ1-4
TGCAGCGTTGTAAAGGGACAGGATGAAAAACTGTTTTTT
CSVVKGQDEKLFF
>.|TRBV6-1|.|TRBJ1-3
TGTGCCAGCCTCCGGAAGTCGGGCTCTGGAAACACCATATATTTT
CASLRKSGSGNTIYF
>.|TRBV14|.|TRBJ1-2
TGTGCCAGCAGCCAACCAACACTCTATGGCTACACCTTC
CASSQPTLYGYTF
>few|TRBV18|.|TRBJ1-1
TGTGCCAGCTCACTAACCGACATGAACACTGAAGCTTTCTTT
CASSLTDMNTEAFF
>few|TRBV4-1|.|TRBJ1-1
TGCGCCAGCAGCCAATTCCCCCGAGGGAACACTGAAGCTTTCTTT
CASSQFPRGNTEAFF
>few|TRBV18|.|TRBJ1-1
TGTGCCAGCTCAGCGTCGAACACTGAAGCTTTCTTT
CASSASNTEAFF
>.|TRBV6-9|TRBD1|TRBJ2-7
TGTGCCAGCAGTTTACAGATTGGACAGGGTATTTCCGAGCAGTACTTC
CASSLQIGQGISEQYF
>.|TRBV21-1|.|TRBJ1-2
TGTGCCAGCAGGAATCTACGTTTGCGGGACAGAAAGGTATCCAACTATGGCTACACCTTC
CASRNLRLRDRKVSNYGYTF